Below are 9 T cell receptor beta chains sequenced from a single sample in a study of beta chain features in type 1 diabetes. All of the isolated RNA was reverse transcribed, so expressed TCRB transcripts were sequenced. Clones were read by immunoSEQ multiplex PCR, and TCRdb kept only the in-frame ones, dropping some. This sample has about 140,000 clones, with 9.5% to 10% found just once. The specimen sequenced was central memory CD4+ T cells from blood. These receptors originate from a middle-aged woman in good health.

There are a few counts of this clone. For the CDR3, the DNA is TGCGCCAGCAGCATTCAGGGATCCTTCCAAGAGACCCAGTACTTC. Its translation is CASSIQGSFQETQYF. The genes are TRBV5-1 and TRBJ2-5; possibly TRBD1 for D (5 bases). Germline V CDR1 and CDR2: SGHRS, YFSETQ. The CDR3 contains 15 residues. V lost 4 bases, J lost 1 base, and 14 bases lay in between.

There are a few counts of this clone. The rearrangement links TRBV25-1 to TRBJ1-5; 9 bases are shared with TRBD1. The ends lost 4 bases at V and 2 bases at J; junction bases unmatched: 3. The CDR3 has 15 amino acids. Germline V CDR1 and CDR2: MGHDK, SYGVNS. DNA of the CDR3: TGTGCCAGCAGTGCGACAGGGGGTGGCAATCAGCCCCAGCATTTT. Protein product: CASSATGGGNQPQHF.

This sequence joins TRBV9 and TRBJ1-2; 8 bases are shared with TRBD1. This CDR3 comprises 15 residues. Germline lookup yields CDR1 SGDLS and CDR2 YYNGEE. With 3 bases clipped from V and 0 bases from J, the junction kept 4 bases outside the gene matches. The chain's CDR3 is CASSAGTGANYGYTF. Written as DNA, the CDR3 is TGTGCCAGCAGCGCCGGGACAGGTGCTAACTATGGCTACACCTTC.

In DNA form, the CDR3 reads TGTGCCAGCAGCCACCAGGGGGGTAGCAATTTCCAAGAGACCCAGTACTTC. Its translation is CASSHQGGSNFQETQYF. V is TRBV14 and J is TRBJ2-5; the D gene is possibly TRBD1 (7 bases). Germline loops: CDR1 SGHDN, CDR2 FVKESK. V lost 3 bases and J lost 1, with 18 bases in between. This CDR3 is 17 amino acids long.

V is TRBV18 and J is TRBJ2-7, with 7 bases aligning to TRBD2. The CDR3 extends over 14 amino acids. V was clipped by 0 bases and J by 5 bases; unmatched bases: 4. Germline V gives CDR1 KGHSH, CDR2 LQKENI. The chain's CDR3 is CASSPPSGDHEQYF. For the CDR3, the DNA is TGTGCCAGCTCACCACCGAGCGGGGACCACGAGCAGTACTTC.

The gene calls are TRBV6-5 and TRBJ1-5, with 9 bases identical to TRBD1. From germline, CDR1 is MNHEY and CDR2 SVGAGI. CDR3 length equals 16 residues. V lost 4 bases and J lost 5; bases outside the gene matches: 9. CDR3 nucleotide sequence: TGTGCCAGCAGTTCGATGACAGGGGGTGACTATCAGCCCCAGCATTTT. Its translation is CASSSMTGGDYQPQHF.

The CDR3 bases are TGTGCCAGCAGCCAGAGGGGACCGGGGGGGCCGGGTGAGCAGTACTTC. The encoded protein is CASSQRGPGGPGEQYF. This chain joins TRBV7-9 and TRBJ2-7, with 8 bases that match TRBD2. The CDR3 contains 16 residues. The V segment lost 5 bases and the J segment 7 bases; nucleotides outside the gene matches: 16. Germline V gene data show CDR1 as SEHNR and CDR2 as FQNEAQ (reference sequence). The full variable domain, completed using reference TRBV7-9 and TRBJ2-7, is DTGVSQNPRHKITKRGQNVTFRCDPISEHNRLYWYRQTLGQGPEFLTYFQNEAQLEKSRLLSDRFSAERPKGSFSTLEIQRTEQGDSAMYLCASSQRGPGGPGEQYFGPGTRLTVT.

This chain uses TRBV11-2 with TRBJ1-4; D is possibly TRBD1 (6 bases). CDR3 length equals 14 residues. V gave up 1 base and J gave up 12 bases, with 15 bases separating them. Germline-derived CDR1 and CDR2 are SGHAT and FQNNGV. The CDR3 nucleotides read TGTGCCAGCAGCTTAGCAGGGGTTATGGGGGAACTGTTTTTT. Amino acids: CASSLAGVMGELFF.

The chain joins TRBV6-5 to TRBJ1-1; D gene uncertain. The CDR3 has 13 residues. In germline, CDR1 is MNHEY, CDR2 SVGAGI. V dropped 0 bases and J dropped 3 bases, with 5 bases sitting between them. CDR3 nucleotides: TGTGCCAGCAGTTACTCTCGAGACACTGAAGCTTTCTTT. Its translation: CASSYSRDTEAFF.